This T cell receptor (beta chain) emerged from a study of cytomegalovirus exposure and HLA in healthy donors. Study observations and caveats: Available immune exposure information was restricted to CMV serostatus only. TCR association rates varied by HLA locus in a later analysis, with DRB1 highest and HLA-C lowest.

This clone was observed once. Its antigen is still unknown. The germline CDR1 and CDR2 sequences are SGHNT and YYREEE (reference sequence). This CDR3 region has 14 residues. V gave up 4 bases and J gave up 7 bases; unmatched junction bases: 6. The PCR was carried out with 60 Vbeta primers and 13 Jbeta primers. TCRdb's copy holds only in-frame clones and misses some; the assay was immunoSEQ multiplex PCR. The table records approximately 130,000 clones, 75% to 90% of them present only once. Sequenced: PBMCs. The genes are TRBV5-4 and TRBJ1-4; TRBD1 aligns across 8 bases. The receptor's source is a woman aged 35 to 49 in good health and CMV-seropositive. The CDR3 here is CASSTTGVREKLFF. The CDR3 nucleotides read TGTGCCAGCAGCACGACAGGGGTTCGTGAAAAACTGTTTTTT.